Listed here is a single T cell receptor (beta chain). Its recognized antigen is unknown. Per-base qualities were not stored, and no clone one base away is much larger. The data were obtained in a study of long-term antiretroviral therapy in people with HIV (dated by TCRdb to the early 2020s). Background for the entire study: The earliest samples were collected about a decade before the 2015 WHO recommendation for immediate ART, when ART was typically delayed until CD4 counts fell. A retrospective serial study tested whether changes in peripheral blood TRB repertoire composition and diversity were associated with ART initiation and durable HIV suppression. From 30 adults with confirmed HIV infection, the cohort provided 192 cryopreserved PBMC samples, gathered serially across a mean of roughly 6 years (range 1-12). Of the approximately 30 participants with HIV, about twelve were female. No cross-contamination during QIAcube processing turned up in test extractions that ran a monoclonal T-cell line alongside 25 to 35 polyclonal samples.

The immunoSEQ hsTCRB v3.0 assay was used at survey level resolution to sequence the TRB variable region. The targeted TRB sequencing depth was about 35,000-55,000 T-cell genomes per sample. An Illumina MiSeq with a v3 150-cycle kit was used to sequence the pooled TRB libraries. The original pipeline was this. Analysis of repertoires was carried out in R inside a reproducible Nextflow workflow spanning QC, data transformation and analysis. LymphoSeq2, an R package for exploring AIRR-Seq data, was used to implement custom analyses. Several samples yielding fewer than 5000 total TRB sequences were excluded, leaving around 200 analyzed HIV repertoires. Of the 188 retained HIV repertoires, under 65 were collected before and roughly 130 after ART initiation. Each repertoire was downsampled to 5000 TRB nucleotide sequences, and summary statistics were averaged across 100 downsampling iterations. The analysis kept only TRB sequences whose CDR3 regions were at least seven amino acids long. Diversity was assessed using a clonality score derived from Shannon entropy and using the Gini coefficient. In repertoire networks, the top 5000 CDR3 amino acid sequences were linked whenever an edit distance of one separated two sequences. For TRB CDR3 amino acid sequences, GLIPH2 was used to predict antigen specificity groups and MHC restriction. Known CMV, EBV, HIV or tissue antigen associations were flagged by matching CDR3 amino acid sequences against VDJdb and McPAS-TCR. Pre-ART, post-ART and control groups were compared with Wilcoxon signed-rank tests and Holm-Bonferroni correction. TCRdb stores this immuneACCESS table with in-frame sequences only. Part of the clones is absent; in the studies checked, under half of the shortfall reflects unresolved V genes, and no reason is known for the rest. That table is the source of V, J and clone size, and D and trimming were worked out from the DNA. Counted in this sample were nearly 25,000 clones; 79% of them appeared once. The ten largest make up about 9.1% of the sample.

Points the paper makes about the study in general: Limited PBMC availability meant only the TCR beta chain was sequenced, without alpha chain pairing. The repertoire was dominated across all time points by expanded TRB clones identified before ART initiation, although this dominance was seen to fluctuate and to decrease in many PLHIV after ART. CDR3 length ranges in HIV repertoires were narrower than in controls, and network structure suggested an antigen-experienced repertoire with only a slight naive shift after ART. Starting ART was linked to a significant rise in TRB diversity, yet even after long-term ART the diversity remained significantly lower than in transplant donor controls. The samples were dated from 2004 to 2017, and the ART regimens that were used may be less effective than current ART regimens. Because pre-ART samples had limited cell numbers, unsorted PBMC were profiled rather than sorted CD4+ and CD8+ T cells. Inferences about post-ART repertoire changes were limited because no data were available on ART adherence, viral resistance or therapy changes.

To be included, a participant needed at least one PBMC sample from before ART initiation plus at least two post-ART samples. Treatment was received in the United States of America by all participants with HIV. Before DNA extraction, cryopreserved samples of about 0.9-11 million PBMC were thawed and then washed. At the time of the earliest PBMC sample for each participant with HIV, ages ranged from about 20 to 54 years. Each participant contributed PBMC samples from 1-4 timepoints before ART initiation and 2-8 timepoints after ART initiation, with a median of 7 samples. Serial HIV viral load, CD4+ T-cell count, ART history and demographic data were obtained for every participant. A Qiagen kit on a QIAcube was used to extract genomic DNA from unsorted PBMC, with samples processed in batches of 12. The sequence was collected from a woman between 35 and 50 years old with HIV. The specimen was unsorted PBMCs, collected 1.2 years after starting antiretroviral therapy.

Here is the DNA: TGTGCCAGCAGTTACTCGAACGGTGGACTTGAGCCCCAGCATTTT. Its coded protein is CASSYSNGGLEPQHF. Here the chain combines TRBV6-5 and TRBJ1-5, with no confidently assigned D gene. The cysteine opens and the phenylalanine closes a CDR3 of 15 amino acids. The DNA shown is the 45-base CDR3, in frame from base 1. At the junction V is shortened by 0 bases and J by 8 bases, with 14 bases in between. From a lookup of the germline V gene, CDR1 and CDR2 are MNHEY and SVGAGI.